The 14 T cell receptor beta chains given below trace back to one sample, sequenced in a study of neurological immune-mediated disorders. One entry per CDR3 protein results from TCRdb running MiXCR on the 5' RACE reads. The table has about 26,000 distinct CDR3 sequences, around 3.4% seen once. Sample: PBMCs. The receptors come from a woman aged 30 to 39 with multiple sclerosis.

Many counts were recorded for this clonotype. The rearrangement uses TRBV9 and TRBJ2-7, with D hard to call. This CDR3 contains 13 residues. The V gene lost 0 bases and the J gene lost 1 base, with 5 bases spanning the gap. Per germline, CDR1 SGDLS and CDR2 YYNGEE. The CDR3 loop is CASSVDGSYEQYF. The CDR3 DNA is TGTGCCAGCAGCGTAGATGGATCCTACGAGCAGTACTTC.

Many counts were recorded for this clonotype. This chain uses TRBV5-1 with TRBJ1-4; TRBD1 aligns across 9 bases. The CDR3 loop spans 18 amino acids. CDR1 and CDR2 (germline): SGHRS, YFSETQ. Unmatched junction bases numbered 19, after V lost 5 bases and J lost 8 bases. The chain's CDR3 is CASRFNTGNTGGAEKLFF. CDR3 DNA: TGCGCCAGCAGGTTTAACACCGGGAACACAGGGGGCGCCGAAAAACTGTTTTTT.

This clonotype was counted at least ten times. The chain employs TRBV12-3 or TRBV12-4 and TRBJ2-1; a weak D match, TRBD1 (5 bases). This CDR3 region has 11 residues. V was clipped by 1 base and J by 15 bases, with 10 bases between them. The CDR3 loop reads CASSLGTRRFF. The CDR3 DNA reads TGTGCCAGCAGTTTAGGGACAAGAAGGTTCTTC.

In its sample, this clonotype was seen many times. V usage is TRBV5-5 and J usage is TRBJ2-5; 10 nucleotides agree with TRBD2. The length of the CDR3 is 14 residues. The junction had 4 bases not matched to a gene; V was cut back by 4 bases and J by 4 bases. Germline CDR1 is SGHKS and CDR2 is YYEKEE (reference sequence). DNA for the CDR3: TGTGCCAGCAGCGACGCTAGCGGGGGAGAGACCCAGTACTTC. Amino acid sequence: CASSDASGGETQYF.

This clonotype occurred many times. Germline and junction disagree at one end, which may indicate a read error. The V gene is TRBV4-2, the J gene TRBJ1-5; D is undetermined. The V gene's germline CDR1 is LGHNA and CDR2 YNFKEQ. The CDR3 runs to 14 residues. The CDR3 nucleotides read TGTGCCAGCAGCCCTCGAGGAAGCAATCAGCCCCAGAATTTT. Translated: CASSPRGSNQPQNF.

This clonotype was observed a few times. The V gene is TRBV7-6, the J gene TRBJ1-1; D ambiguous. The CDR3 covers 14 residues. Trimming removed 1 base from V and 3 bases from J, with 9 bases in between. Germline V lookup: CDR1 SGHVS, CDR2 FNYEAQ. CDR3 region: CASSLDGSYTEAFF. The CDR3 nucleotides read TGTGCCAGCAGCTTAGATGGTTCATACACTGAAGCTTTCTTT.

This clonotype was counted ten times or more. The DNA of the CDR3 is TGCAGCGCCCCGGGACAGGGGGGCAATGAGCAGTTCTTC. It is translated as CSAPGQGGNEQFF. The chain joins TRBV29-1 to TRBJ2-1, with TRBD1 matching 11 bases. V lost 7 bases to trimming and J lost 6 bases; unmatched junction nucleotides: 5. CDR3 length equals 13 residues. The germline V gene has CDR1 SQVTM and CDR2 ANQGSEA.

This clonotype was detected ten times or more. This rearrangement joins TRBV20-1 to TRBJ1-4; a weak D match, TRBD1 (6 bases). Germline V lookup: CDR1 DFQATT, CDR2 SNEGSKA (reference sequence). CDR3 size: 13 residues. The V end lost 1 base, the J end lost 8 bases, and 11 bases lay between the germline ends. CDR3 loop: CSARGQEGEKLFF. CDR3 DNA sequence: TGCAGTGCTAGAGGACAGGAGGGAGAAAAACTGTTTTTT.

This clonotype was seen many times. A much larger clonotype is one base distant, so this may be a read error. The chain recombines TRBV4-2 with TRBJ2-3; no reliable D call. The CDR3 is 14 residues long. From germline, CDR1 is LGHNA and CDR2 YNFKEQ. Trimming pared 0 bases from V and 3 bases from J, leaving 7 bases between. Written as DNA, the CDR3 is TGTGCCAGCAGCCAAGAATGGAAAACAGATACGCAGTATTTT. Protein product: CASSQEWKTDTQYF.

This clonotype has only a few counts. An end of the junction differs from the germline gene, which may be a read error. The chain is built from TRBV7-2 and TRBJ1-5, with 7 bases aligning to TRBD1. This CDR3 region has 14 residues. Germline V lookup: CDR1 SGHTA, CDR2 FQGNSA. The CDR3 region is CASSSQGGNQPQNF. The CDR3, as DNA: TGTGCCAGCAGCTCCCAGGGGGGGAATCAGCCCCAGAATTTT.

By frequency in the sample, this clonotype is medium-sized. The V and J genes are TRBV15 and TRBJ2-7, with D uncertain. The CDR3 spans 15 residues. The V end lost 0 bases, the J end lost 0 bases, and 9 bases lay between the germline ends. Germline V gene lookup returns CDR1 LNHNV and CDR2 YYDKDF (reference sequence). In DNA form, the CDR3 reads TGTGCCACCAGCAGAGAGGCATCAAGCTCCTACGAGCAGTACTTC. Protein sequence: CATSREASSSYEQYF.

This clonotype was found many times. V is TRBV27 and J is TRBJ2-5; 9 bases agree with TRBD2. Germline assignment: CDR1 MNHEY and CDR2 SMNVEV (reference sequence). V lost 8 bases and J lost 1; bases outside the gene matches: 8. CDR3 length equals 15 residues. The CDR3 DNA is TGTGCCAGCTCTCTGACTAGCGGAGTCCAAGAGACCCAGTACTTC. Translating gives CASSLTSGVQETQYF.

This clonotype counts as medium-sized. The rearrangement uses TRBV4-3 and TRBJ2-2; 7 nucleotides match TRBD1. CDR3 length: 17 residues. After removal of 4 bases from V and 7 bases from J, the junction contained 15 bases not matched to a gene. Germline V gene sequence: CDR1 LGHNA, CDR2 YSLEER. The CDR3 here is CASSPGTAHRGVGELFF. In DNA, the CDR3 is TGCGCCAGCAGCCCAGGGACAGCCCACCGTGGGGTCGGGGAGCTGTTTTTT.

This clonotype was seen at least ten times. This chain uses TRBV5-1 with TRBJ2-5, with TRBD2 identical over 8 bases. The CDR3 totals 14 residues. With V trimmed by 2 bases and J by 2 bases, 2 bases remained unmatched. The germline CDR1 and CDR2 sequences are SGHRS and YFSETQ. The CDR3 DNA sequence: TGCGCCAGCAGCTTCGGGGGGGGTCAAGAGACCCAGTACTTC. This sequence encodes CASSFGGGQETQYF.